These 23 T cell receptor beta chains share one sample of origin, sequenced in a study of T cell changes during pregnancy in multiple sclerosis. TCRdb's copy holds only in-frame clones and misses some; the assay was immunoSEQ multiplex PCR. This table has about 80,000 clones, under 95% appearing once. The sample was peripheral blood, taken before pregnancy. The receptors stem from a female donor with multiple sclerosis, enrolled in a pregnancy study.

This sequence joins TRBV20-1 and TRBJ1-1; no clear D. The CDR3 covers 11 residues. Germline assignment: CDR1 DFQATT and CDR2 SNEGSKA (reference sequence). Trimming took 5 bases from V and 0 from J, leaving 4 bases between them. DNA of the CDR3: TGCAGTGCTCCAATGAACACTGAAGCTTTCTTT. Amino acids: CSAPMNTEAFF.

This CDR3 is CASTTGGRAYGYTF. The CDR3 bases are TGTGCCAGCACTACAGGGGGCCGGGCCTATGGCTACACCTTC. The chain employs TRBV6-6 and TRBJ1-2; 9 bases agree with TRBD1. The CDR3 totals 14 residues. Losses at the gene ends were 7 bases for V and 4 bases for J; bases not matched to a gene: 7. From germline, CDR1 is MNHNY and CDR2 SVGAGI (reference sequence).

J is TRBJ2-5 and V is TRBV6-1; perhaps TRBD1 as D (5 bases). Germline V CDR1 and CDR2: MNHNS, SASEGT. V lost 1 base to trimming and J lost 5 bases, with 11 bases between them. The CDR3 length is 14 residues. The chain's CDR3 is CASSEGTSGETQYF. In DNA form, the CDR3 reads TGTGCCAGCAGTGAAGGGACATCAGGGGAGACCCAGTACTTC.

This chain connects TRBV4-1 to TRBJ2-7; D unclear. Deletions cut 2 bases from V and 6 bases from J, with 11 bases between. The CDR3 extends over 13 amino acids. Per the germline V gene, CDR1 is MGHRA and CDR2 is YSYEKL. CDR3 protein: CASSQTMAGEQYF. DNA of the CDR3: TGCGCCAGCAGCCAAACGATGGCTGGCGAGCAGTACTTC.

This chain joins TRBV5-1 and TRBJ1-3; 11 bases line up with TRBD1. The CDR3 consists of 17 residues. Per the germline V gene, CDR1 is SGHRS and CDR2 is YFSETQ. V lost 4 bases and J lost 0; bases outside the gene matches: 6. The chain's CDR3 is CASSPGQGALSGNTIYF. The CDR3 nucleotides read TGCGCCAGCAGCCCCGGACAGGGGGCTCTCTCTGGAAACACCATATATTTT.

CDR3 bases: TGTGCCAGCAGCGCCGCTTGGGGGGTGGACACTGAAGCTTTCTTT. Translated: CASSAAWGVDTEAFF. The chain links TRBV9 to TRBJ1-1, with a tentative D call TRBD1 (5 bases). CDR1 SGDLS and CDR2 YYNGEE come from the germline V gene. This CDR3 region has 15 residues. V lost 3 bases to trimming and J lost 3 bases, with 15 bases between them.

The V gene is TRBV29-1, the J gene TRBJ2-2; 11 bases line up with TRBD1. Looked up from germline, CDR1 is SQVTM and CDR2 is ANQGSEA. V was pared by 1 base and J by 7 bases, with 8 bases of the junction left unmatched. CDR3 length: 16 amino acids. This CDR3 reads CSVEGPGQGVHGELFF. In DNA form, the CDR3 reads TGCAGCGTTGAAGGCCCGGGACAGGGGGTTCACGGGGAGCTGTTTTTT.

This chain uses TRBV30 with TRBJ1-2, with 9 positions matching TRBD1. V dropped 3 bases and J dropped 5; count of bases not matched to a gene: 22. The germline gives CDR1 GTSNPN, CDR2 SVGIG (reference sequence). The CDR3 length is 19 residues. CDR3 in amino acids: CAWRAPPGDRVWGRYGYTF. The CDR3 DNA sequence: TGTGCCTGGAGGGCCCCCCCGGGGGACAGGGTATGGGGCCGGTATGGCTACACCTTC.

This clone was observed a single time. V usage is TRBV9 and J usage is TRBJ2-1; 14 bases are a match to TRBD2. The CDR3 covers 18 residues. V shed 3 bases, J shed 6 bases, and the junction held 11 bases outside the gene matches. Germline V gene lookup returns CDR1 SGDLS and CDR2 YYNGEE. CDR3 in amino acids: CASSGTSGGPAPINEQFF. The CDR3 DNA reads as TGTGCCAGCAGCGGGACTAGCGGGGGGCCCGCACCAATCAATGAGCAGTTCTTC.

This clone has only one observation. The V call is TRBV7-9, the J call TRBJ1-3; D is uncertain. Germline V gene lookup returns CDR1 SEHNR and CDR2 FQNEAQ (reference sequence). V dropped 3 bases and J dropped 4 bases, with 13 bases sitting between them. The CDR3 loop spans 15 amino acids. The CDR3 here is CASSFLLGAGNTIYF. In DNA, the CDR3 is TGTGCCAGCAGCTTCCTACTGGGCGCAGGAAACACCATATATTTT. The full variable domain, completed using reference TRBV7-9 and TRBJ1-3, is DTGVSQNPRHKITKRGQNVTFRCDPISEHNRLYWYRQTLGQGPEFLTYFQNEAQLEKSRLLSDRFSAERPKGSFSTLEIQRTEQGDSAMYLCASSFLLGAGNTIYFGEGSWLTVV.

CDR3 nucleotides: TGTGCCAGCAGTAGATTCCCCGGGACAGACCACTATGGCTACACCTTC. It codes for CASSRFPGTDHYGYTF. V and J are TRBV7-9 and TRBJ1-2; 7 bases match TRBD1. CDR3 length: 16 amino acids. Germline lookup yields CDR1 SEHNR and CDR2 FQNEAQ (reference sequence). Losses at the gene ends were 6 bases for V and 3 bases for J; bases not matched to a gene: 13.

The genes are TRBV27 and TRBJ1-6, with D perhaps TRBD1 (5 bases). Germline V gene sequence: CDR1 MNHEY, CDR2 SMNVEV (reference sequence). V was shortened by 5 bases and J by 14 bases, with 19 bases between the two germline ends. This CDR3 comprises 14 residues. This chain's CDR3 is CASSTGRFPLTLHF. CDR3 DNA: TGTGCCAGCAGTACAGGCAGGTTCCCCCTCACCCTCCACTTT.

The chain recombines TRBV9 with TRBJ2-3, with TRBD2 matching over 12 bases. J lost 7 bases, V lost 0 bases, and 6 bases had no gene match. This CDR3 contains 16 residues. Germline V gene data show CDR1 as SGDLS and CDR2 as YYNGEE. CDR3 sequence reads: CASSVVPSGGVYTQYF. CDR3 bases: TGTGCCAGCAGCGTAGTGCCTAGCGGGGGGGTTTATACGCAGTATTTT.

The CDR3 DNA reads TGTGCCAGCAGTAACTTACAGGGCTACGAGCAGTACTTC. Translation: CASSNLQGYEQYF. V gene TRBV6-1 combines with J gene TRBJ2-7; a possible D gene is TRBD1 (6 bases). Germline values: CDR1 MNHNS, CDR2 SASEGT. CDR3 size: 13 residues. The ends were cut back, 5 bases at V and 3 bases at J, with 11 bases in the middle.

The chain couples TRBV2 to TRBJ1-1; D uncertain. The CDR3 extends over 14 amino acids. Germline loops: CDR1 SNHLY, CDR2 FYNNEI. The V gene lost 4 bases and the J gene lost 2 bases, with 11 bases spanning the gap. For the CDR3, the DNA is TGTGCCAGCAGTGCGGGGAGGATCAACACTGAAGCTTTCTTT. This translates into CASSAGRINTEAFF.

On this clone: One junction end disagrees with the germline gene, perhaps due to a read error. This rearrangement joins TRBV7-7 to TRBJ2-3; D is possibly TRBD1 (5 bases). Per the germline V gene, CDR1 is SSHAT and CDR2 is FNYEAQ (reference sequence). The CDR3 totals 13 residues. CDR3 DNA: TGTGCTAGCAGCCTAACGACAGCAGATACGCAGTATTTT. This sequence encodes CASSLTTADTQYF. The whole variable domain, filled in from reference TRBV7-7 and TRBJ2-3, reads GAGVSQSPRYKVTKRGQDVTLRCDPISSHATLYWYQQALGQGPEFLTYFNYEAQPDKSGLPSDRFSAERPEGSISTLTIQRTEQRDSAMYRCASSLTTADTQYFGPGTRLTVL.

The V gene is TRBV15, the J gene TRBJ2-4; TRBD1 agrees at 10 bases. After removal of 8 bases from V and 5 bases from J, the junction contained 6 bases not matched to a gene. Germline V gives CDR1 LNHNV, CDR2 YYDKDF (reference sequence). There are 14 residues in the CDR3. The CDR3 DNA reads TGTGCCACCGAGGGACAGGGGTACGAAAACATTCAGTACTTC. Amino acid sequence: CATEGQGYENIQYF.

The V and J genes are TRBV29-1 and TRBJ2-5, with D possibly TRBD2 on 7 matching bases. Trimming removed 6 bases from V and 3 bases from J, with 17 bases in between. CDR3 length: 14 residues. Looked up from germline, CDR1 is SQVTM and CDR2 is ANQGSEA. In nucleotides, the CDR3 is TGCAGCGTCCAAAGGGGGGGCCCAAAAGAGACCCAGTACTTC. Translated, it gives CSVQRGGPKETQYF. The variable domain in full, completed from reference TRBV29-1 and TRBJ2-5, reads SAVISQKPSRDICQRGTSLTIQCQVDSQVTMMFWYRQQPGQSLTLIATANQGSEATYESGFVIDKFPISRPNLTFSTLTVSNMSPEDSSIYLCSVQRGGPKETQYFGPGTRLLVL.

The genes are TRBV4-1 and TRBJ1-6; 7 nucleotides align to TRBD1. The junction had 4 bases not matched to a gene; V was cut back by 1 base and J by 4 bases. The CDR3 sequence is 16 residues long. Germline V lookup: CDR1 MGHRA, CDR2 YSYEKL. CDR3 sequence reads: CASSQAPGQYNSPLHF. The CDR3 DNA reads TGCGCCAGCAGCCAAGCCCCGGGACAGTATAATTCACCCCTCCACTTT.

The rearrangement joins TRBV28 to TRBJ2-7, with 9 nucleotides matching TRBD1. V lost 2 bases to trimming and J lost 5 bases; unmatched junction nucleotides: 7. Germline lookup yields CDR1 MDHEN and CDR2 SYDVKM. The CDR3 has 15 residues. The CDR3 loop reads CASSLRGQGKHEQYF. CDR3 sequence (DNA): TGTGCCAGCAGTTTACGGGGACAGGGTAAGCACGAGCAGTACTTC. Full variable domain (rest looked up from reference TRBV28 and TRBJ2-7): DVKVTQSSRYLVKRTGEKVFLECVQDMDHENMFWYRQDPGLGLRLIYFSYDVKMKEKGDIPEGYSVSREKKERFSLILESASTNQTSMYLCASSLRGQGKHEQYFGPGTRLTVT.

This chain links TRBV29-1 with TRBJ2-3; 8 nucleotides line up with TRBD2. Germline-derived CDR1 and CDR2 are SQVTM and ANQGSEA. V shed 6 bases and J 4 bases; nucleotides not matched to a gene: 9. This CDR3 is 14 amino acids long. CDR3 loop: CSVEPGLESDTQYF. As DNA, the CDR3 is TGCAGCGTCGAACCGGGACTAGAATCAGATACGCAGTATTTT.

The genes are TRBV10-1 and TRBJ2-3; tentative D call: TRBD1 (6 bases). V was shortened by 3 bases and J by 5 bases, with 6 bases between the two germline ends. CDR1 and CDR2 from the germline V gene are WNHNN and SYGVQD (reference sequence). The CDR3 length is 12 residues. The CDR3 loop reads CASSDRGDTQYF. DNA for the CDR3: TGCGCCAGCAGTGACAGGGGAGATACGCAGTATTTT.

The DNA of the CDR3 is TGTGCCAGCAGCAAAAGTACGGGGGAGGACTCTGGGGCCAACGTCCTGACTTTC. As protein: CASSKSTGEDSGANVLTF. V usage is TRBV21-1 and J usage is TRBJ2-6; whether TRBD2, the table's D call, matches the DNA was not checked. TRBV21-1 represents a pseudogene. This CDR3 has 18 amino acids.